This entry features one T cell receptor beta chain sequence. This entry comes from a study of cytomegalovirus exposure and HLA in healthy donors. V dropped 8 bases and J dropped 3 bases, with 16 bases sitting between them. Germline V gene sequence: CDR1 MNHEY, CDR2 SMNVEV (reference sequence). This CDR3 is built from 15 residues. The primer mix had 60 Vbeta and 13 Jbeta primers. Clones were sequenced by immunoSEQ multiplex PCR, and TCRdb holds only the in-frame ones, with some missing. Here the sample spans 170,000 or so clones, 70% to 90% being singletons. The origin of this receptor is a woman under 40 in good health and CMV-seronegative. The sequencing sample was made of PBMCs. The chain is built from TRBV27 and TRBJ2-2; D not certain. CDR3: CASGRGYFDTGELFF. In DNA form, the CDR3 reads TGTGCCAGCGGGCGTGGATATTTCGACACCGGGGAGCTGTTTTTT.